This T cell receptor (beta chain) stems from a study of cytomegalovirus exposure and HLA in healthy donors. Generated by immunoSEQ multiplex PCR, the TCRdb table keeps only in-frame clones and is missing some. Of some 150,000 clones in the sample, roughly 93% were seen once. As to this clone: The target antigen is unknown.

General study points: TCR beta chains numbering about 160 were designated cytomegalovirus-associated. Reports indicated that the classifier achieved high specificity and sensitivity in diagnosing cytomegalovirus status.

CDR1 and CDR2 (germline): MNHEY, SMNVEV (reference sequence). This CDR3 has 18 amino acids. Deletions cut 9 bases from V and 2 bases from J, with 25 bases between. The sequence was obtained from a man aged 18-30 years in good health and CMV-seropositive. The chain carries TRBV27 and TRBJ1-4; TRBD1 is a possible D gene (6 bases). The sample consisted of PBMCs. CDR3 amino acids: CARKPPRGRGPTNEKLFF. The CDR3 bases are TGTGCCAGAAAGCCGCCCCGAGGCAGGGGACCGACTAATGAAAAACTGTTTTTT. Using reference TRBV27 and TRBJ1-4 for the parts outside the CDR3, the full variable domain is EAQVTQNPRYLITVTGKKLTVTCSQNMNHEYMSWYRQDPGLGLRQIYYSMNVEVTDKGDVPEGYKVSRKEKRNFPLILESPSPNQTSLYFCARKPPRGRGPTNEKLFFGSGTQLSVL.